A selection of T cell receptor beta chains follows, all from one sample in a study of siplizumab effects on memory and regulatory T cells. Repertoires were generated with immunoSEQ multiplex PCR, while TCRdb's copy carries only in-frame clones and drops some. This repertoire shows tens of thousands of clones, 79% found once; its top ten account for roughly 0.4%. Sample: memory CD4+ T cells sorted from blood. The source is a human donor in good health. The CDR3 runs from the conserved cysteine through the conserved F or W. D genes are given only for firm matches. Only part of the rows carry a size: once, few, many, or a class if the clone is expanded.

clone_size d_call j_call v_call cdr3_nt cdr3_aa
NA TRBD2 TRBJ2-3 TRBV5-6 TGTGCCAGCAGCCGGGACTATAGCACAGATACGCAGTATTTT CASSRDYSTDTQYF
few NA TRBJ2-2 TRBV15 TGTGCCACCAGCAGAGAGGGTGGGGAGCTGTTTTTT CATSREGGELFF
NA NA TRBJ1-3 TRBV14 TGTGCCAGCAGCCAAGGAACCGTTGGAAACACCATATATTTT CASSQGTVGNTIYF
NA TRBD1 TRBJ2-7 TRBV25-1 TGTGCCAGCAGCTGGGGGACAGGGGGCGCCGGCGAGCAGTACTTC CASSWGTGGAGEQYF
NA TRBD2 TRBJ2-3 TRBV10-3 TGTGCCATCAGTGTTGGTGGCGGGGGGGCCTCAGATACGCAGTATTTT CAISVGGGGASDTQYF
NA NA TRBJ2-5 TRBV2 TGTGCCAGCAGGGCCACCGGGAGTCAGGGGGAGACCCAGTACTTC CASRATGSQGETQYF
NA TRBD1 TRBJ1-1 TRBV5-1 TGCGCCAGCAGCTTGGAACAGGGGAGAACTGAAGCTTTCTTT CASSLEQGRTEAFF
NA TRBD2 TRBJ2-3 TRBV7-2 TGTGCCAGCAGCTTAACGGGGGGAAGTCAACATACGCAGTATTTT CASSLTGGSQHTQYF
NA TRBD1 TRBJ2-7 TRBV7-2 TGTGCCAGCAGCTTATCCCACGGGACAGCGATCTACGAGCAGTACTTC CASSLSHGTAIYEQYF
NA NA TRBJ2-4 TRBV21-1 TGTGCCAGCAGCCCTATCAGGACTAGAAGTTTCGGCATTCAGTACTTC CASSPIRTRSFGIQYF
NA TRBD1 TRBJ1-2 TRBV25-1 TGTGCCAGCAGTGGGGGGACAGGGAGGAACTATGGCTACACCTTC CASSGGTGRNYGYTF
NA TRBD1 TRBJ2-2 TRBV5-1 TGCGCCAGCAGCCTAATTCCGGACAGGGTGAACACCGGGGAGCTGTTTTTT CASSLIPDRVNTGELFF
NA NA TRBJ2-1 TRBV5-6 TGTGCCAGCAGCTTGGAGTTCTCCTACAATGAGCAGTTCTTC CASSLEFSYNEQFF
NA NA TRBJ1-2 TRBV27 TGTGCCAGCAGTTCCGCCCTATACCGGACAGCACGCTATGGCTACACCTTC CASSSALYRTARYGYTF
NA TRBD1 TRBJ2-7 TRBV4-1 TGCGCCAGCAGCCTCGGACAGGGAACGGCCTACGAGCAGTACTTC CASSLGQGTAYEQYF
NA NA TRBJ2-7 TRBV5-1 TGCGCCACCCGTCCAGGGACGACGGTGGAGGGTGGTCAGCAGTACTTC CATRPGTTVEGGQQYF
NA TRBD1 TRBJ1-1 TRBV5-6 TGTGCCAGCAGCTTCGAGACAGGGTTGGGTCCTGAAGCTTTCTTT CASSFETGLGPEAFF
NA TRBD2 TRBJ2-1 TRBV5-1 TGCGCCAGCAGCTTGGGGGGACTAACCCTCCTCAATGAGCAGTTCTTC CASSLGGLTLLNEQFF
NA TRBD1 TRBJ1-2 TRBV7-2 TGTGCCAGCAGCTTCGTGACAGGGGACTATGGCTACACCTTC CASSFVTGDYGYTF
few TRBD2 TRBJ2-7 TRBV7-2 TGTGCCAGCACCAGTAGCGGGGACGCCTACGAGCAGTACTTC CASTSSGDAYEQYF
NA NA TRBJ2-4 TRBV7-9 TGTGCCAGCAGCTTAGGCGTATCAGCCAAAAACATTCAGTACTTC CASSLGVSAKNIQYF
NA NA TRBJ1-2 TRBV14 TGTGCCAGCAGCCATGGACCCTATGGCTACACCTTC CASSHGPYGYTF
once NA TRBJ1-1 TRBV9 TGTGCCAGCAGCGTAGTGTCGAACACTGAAGCTTTCTTT CASSVVSNTEAFF
once NA TRBJ1-6 TRBV19 TGTGCCAGTAGTATTCACCTCGCAGGGGCCTATAATTCACCCCTCCACTTT CASSIHLAGAYNSPLHF
once NA TRBJ1-2 TRBV19 TGTGCCAGTAGGGGGGGCGGACGATATTCTAACTATGGCTACACCTTC CASRGGGRYSNYGYTF
NA TRBD2 TRBJ2-7 TRBV7-8 TGTGCCAGCAGCTTAACCACGGGGGGGCAGGACGAGCAGTACTTC CASSLTTGGQDEQYF
NA NA TRBJ1-2 TRBV5-1 TGCGCCAGCAGCTTGGATCAGGATGGCTACACCTTC CASSLDQDGYTF
NA NA TRBJ2-6 TRBV5-1 TGCGCCAGCACCCAAACCCCCTCTGGGGCCAACGTCCTGACTTTC CASTQTPSGANVLTF
NA NA TRBJ1-1 TRBV14 TGTGCCAGCAGACCCAGGGTAAACACTGAAGCTTTCTTT CASRPRVNTEAFF
NA TRBD2 TRBJ2-1 TRBV4-1 TGCGCCAGCAGCTTACTAGCGGGGGGGACTCAGGGGCAGTTCTTC CASSLLAGGTQGQFF
few TRBD1 TRBJ1-2 TRBV2 TGTGCCAGCAGTGAACAAGGACAGGGCCTCTTTGGCTACACCTTC CASSEQGQGLFGYTF
NA TRBD1 TRBJ2-6 TRBV19 TGTGCCAGCCAAACAGGGGATGGGGCCAACGTCCTGACTTTC CASQTGDGANVLTF
NA TRBD2 TRBJ2-3 TRBV7-2 TGTGCCAGCAGCTTAGATGGACTAGCGGGGGTGACAGCAGATACGCAGTATTTT CASSLDGLAGVTADTQYF
NA NA TRBJ1-2 TRBV4-2 TGTGCCAGCAGCCAAGAGTTGGCCTTCTATGGCTACACCTTC CASSQELAFYGYTF
NA TRBD1 TRBJ2-1 TRBV5-1 TGCGCCAGCAGCTCCGGGACAGGGGGTCCCAATGAGCAGTTCTTC CASSSGTGGPNEQFF
NA NA TRBJ1-1 TRBV6-6 TGTGCCAGCAGTCCCCGGGGAGGGGACACTGAAGCTTTCTTT CASSPRGGDTEAFF
NA NA TRBJ2-7 TRBV18 TGTGCCAGCTCACTCCGGGACGGGGCCCACGAGCAGTACTTC CASSLRDGAHEQYF
few NA TRBJ2-7 TRBV7-2 TGTGCCAGCAGCAAGACACCTACGCACTACGAGCAGTACTTC CASSKTPTHYEQYF
NA NA TRBJ1-2 TRBV6-6 TGTGCCAGCAGTTACTCAGGGGGTCAAGGGGGCTACACCTTC CASSYSGGQGGYTF
few NA TRBJ2-3 TRBV7-7 TGTGCCAGCAGCTTAGGGCAGGGCACAGATACGCAGTATTTT CASSLGQGTDTQYF
NA NA TRBJ2-7 TRBV19 TGTGCCAGTAGTCCGTGGGACGGCGACTCGGCCTACGAGCAGTACTTC CASSPWDGDSAYEQYF
once NA TRBJ1-1 TRBV7-6 TGTGCCAGCAGCTTACAGGGGTTGAACACTGAAGCTTTCTTT CASSLQGLNTEAFF
NA NA TRBJ2-1 TRBV5-6 TGTGCCAGCAGTTACCGTCAGAATGAGCAGTTCTTC CASSYRQNEQFF
NA TRBD2 TRBJ2-5 TRBV28 TGTGCCAGCAGTTTATCATTATTTCCTACTAGCGGGGAACAAGAGACCCAGTACTTC CASSLSLFPTSGEQETQYF
NA NA TRBJ1-2 TRBV13 TGTGCCAGCAGCTTCGGCGGAATTAACTATGGCTACACCTTC CASSFGGINYGYTF
NA NA TRBJ2-3 TRBV28 TGTGCCAGCAGTCCCACTGACAGTTTGCGAACAGATACGCAGTATTTT CASSPTDSLRTDTQYF
NA NA TRBJ2-2 TRBV18 TGTGCCAGCTCACCCGGAGTCGGAGGGACCGGGGAGCTGTTTTTT CASSPGVGGTGELFF
NA NA TRBJ1-2 TRBV18 TGTGCCAGCTCACCACCGGTCCCAGGATCGTATGGCTACACCTTC CASSPPVPGSYGYTF
NA NA TRBJ1-2 TRBV21-1 TGTGCCTATTCGGAGGGAATCGACAGGTGGGGTGGCTACACCTTC CAYSEGIDRWGGYTF
few TRBD1 TRBJ2-3 TRBV10-3 TGTGCCATCAGATCGACAGGGGACACAGATACGCAGTATTTT CAIRSTGDTDTQYF
NA NA TRBJ2-3 TRBV18 TGTGCCAGCTCACCCGCGCGGGTGGGCGGGAAGGATACGCAGTATTTT CASSPARVGGKDTQYF
few NA TRBJ2-2 TRBV12-5 TGTGCTAGTGGTTTGGTGTTGGGCTCAGACACCGGGGAGCTGTTTTTT CASGLVLGSDTGELFF
NA TRBD1 TRBJ1-2 TRBV5-1 TGCGCCAGCAGCCCGGGACAGGGTCAATCCTATGGCTACACCTTC CASSPGQGQSYGYTF
NA NA TRBJ2-1 TRBV7-3 TGTGCCAGCAGCTCAGAGGGGGATGAGCAGTTCTTC CASSSEGDEQFF
NA TRBD1 TRBJ2-1 TRBV19 TGTGCCAGTAGGCTCGGGACAGGGGGAGGGAATGAGCAGTTCTTC CASRLGTGGGNEQFF
NA TRBD1 TRBJ1-1 TRBV7-9 TGTGCCAGCAGCTGGGAGGCGGGACAGGGGGCTGAAGCTTTCTTT CASSWEAGQGAEAFF
NA NA TRBJ1-2 TRBV5-6 TGTGCCAGCAGCCTAGGGACGGTATATTATGGCTACACCTTC CASSLGTVYYGYTF
NA TRBD1 TRBJ1-2 TRBV28 TGTGCCAGCAGTCTTCGGGACAGGGGGATTTATGGCTACACCTTC CASSLRDRGIYGYTF
once NA TRBJ1-1 TRBV12-5 TGTGCTAGTGGTTTGTTCGGGAACACTGAAGCTTTCTTT CASGLFGNTEAFF